Detailed here is one T cell receptor beta chain. Its target is not known. This sample is part of a study of T cells in pancreatic ductal adenocarcinoma. Findings and caveats of the study: Enrichment of CD45RO+ effector over naive T cells in tumors may bias clonality.

No neoadjuvant therapy was given to the selected pancreatic ductal adenocarcinoma patients before their surgery. CDR1 SGDLS and CDR2 YYNGEE come from the germline V gene. The CDR3 is made up of 15 amino acids. Trimming stripped 1 base from V and 2 bases from J, with 13 bases between. Measured with immunoSEQ multiplex PCR; TCRdb has only the in-frame clones, and not every one. Here the sample spans roughly 31,000 clones, just over 90% being singletons. The sequencing sample was made of PBMCs. The TCR sequence derives from a human donor with pancreatic ductal adenocarcinoma. The chain couples TRBV9 to TRBJ2-7; D remains unclear. CDR3 DNA sequence: TGTGCCAGCAGCGTAACGGCTAACGCCGCCTACGAGCAGTACTTC. Protein sequence: CASSVTANAAYEQYF. The variable domain in full, completed from reference TRBV9 and TRBJ2-7, reads DSGVTQTPKHLITATGQRVTLRCSPRSGDLSVYWYQQSLDQGLQFLIQYYNGEERAKGNILERFSAQQFPDLHSELNLSSLELGDSALYFCASSVTANAAYEQYFGPGTRLTVT.